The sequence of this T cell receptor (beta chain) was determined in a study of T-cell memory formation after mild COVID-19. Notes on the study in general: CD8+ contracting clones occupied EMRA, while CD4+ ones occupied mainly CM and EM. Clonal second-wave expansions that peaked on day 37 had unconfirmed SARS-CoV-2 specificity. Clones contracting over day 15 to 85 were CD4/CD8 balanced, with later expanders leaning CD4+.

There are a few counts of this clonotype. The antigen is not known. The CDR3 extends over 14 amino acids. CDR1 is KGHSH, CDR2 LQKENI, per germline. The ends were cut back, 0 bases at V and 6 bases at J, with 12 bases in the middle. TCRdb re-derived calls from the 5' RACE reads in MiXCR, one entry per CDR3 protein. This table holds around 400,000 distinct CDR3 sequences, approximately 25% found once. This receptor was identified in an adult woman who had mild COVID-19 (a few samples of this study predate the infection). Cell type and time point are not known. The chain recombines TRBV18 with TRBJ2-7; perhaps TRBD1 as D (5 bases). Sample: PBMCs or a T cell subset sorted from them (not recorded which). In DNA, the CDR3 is TGTGCCAGCTCACCACCTCAAGGGGTTGGCGAGCAGTACTTC. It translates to CASSPPQGVGEQYF.